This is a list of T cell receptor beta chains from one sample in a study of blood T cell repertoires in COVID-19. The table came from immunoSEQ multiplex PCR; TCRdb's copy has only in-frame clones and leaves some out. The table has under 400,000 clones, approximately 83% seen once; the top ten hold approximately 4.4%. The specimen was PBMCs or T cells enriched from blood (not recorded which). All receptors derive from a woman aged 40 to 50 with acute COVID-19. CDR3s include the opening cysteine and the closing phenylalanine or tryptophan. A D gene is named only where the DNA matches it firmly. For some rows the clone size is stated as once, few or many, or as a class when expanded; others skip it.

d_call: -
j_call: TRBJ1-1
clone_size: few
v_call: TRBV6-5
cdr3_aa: CASRTQSQGNTEAFF
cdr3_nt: TGTGCCAGCAGGACACAAAGCCAGGGGAACACTGAAGCTTTCTTT

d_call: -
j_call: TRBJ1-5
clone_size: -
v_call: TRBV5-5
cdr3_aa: CASSLRQYADQPQHF
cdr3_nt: TGTGCCAGCAGTCTCCGGCAGTACGCGGATCAGCCCCAGCATTTT

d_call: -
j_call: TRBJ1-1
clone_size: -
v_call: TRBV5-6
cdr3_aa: CASSLTVNTEAFF
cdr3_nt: TGTGCCAGCAGCCTAACAGTGAACACTGAAGCTTTCTTT

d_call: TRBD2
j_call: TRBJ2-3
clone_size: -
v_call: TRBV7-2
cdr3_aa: CASSPQLLAALGDTQYF
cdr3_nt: TGTGCCAGCAGCCCGCAGCTTCTAGCGGCCCTAGGGGATACGCAGTATTTT

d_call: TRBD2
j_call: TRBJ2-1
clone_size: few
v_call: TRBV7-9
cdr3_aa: CASSLGLAVNYNEQFF
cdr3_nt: TGTGCCAGCAGCTTAGGGCTAGCGGTGAACTACAATGAGCAGTTCTTC

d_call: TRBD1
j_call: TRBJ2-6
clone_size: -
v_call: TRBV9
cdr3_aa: CASSTGTVRSSGANVLTF
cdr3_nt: TGTGCCAGCAGCACTGGGACAGTAAGATCCTCTGGGGCCAACGTCCTGACTTTC

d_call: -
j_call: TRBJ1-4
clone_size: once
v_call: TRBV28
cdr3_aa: CAGSFYRQLFRGNHEKLFF
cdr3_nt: TGTGCCGGCAGCTTTTACAGACAGCTCTTTAGGGGGAATCATGAAAAACTGTTTTTT

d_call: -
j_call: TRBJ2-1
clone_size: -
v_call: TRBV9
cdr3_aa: CASSVDRAVEYNEQFF
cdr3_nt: TGTGCCAGCAGCGTAGACAGGGCCGTTGAGTACAATGAGCAGTTCTTC

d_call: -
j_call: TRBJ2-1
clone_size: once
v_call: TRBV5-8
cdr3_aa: CASSFFFGVEYNEQFF
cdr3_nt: TGTGCCAGCAGCTTTTTCTTCGGGGTAGAGTACAATGAGCAGTTCTTC

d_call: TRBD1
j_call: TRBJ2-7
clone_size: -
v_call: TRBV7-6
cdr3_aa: CASSSQNIDRGSYEQYF
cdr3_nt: TGTGCCAGCAGCTCTCAGAACATAGACAGGGGATCCTACGAGCAGTACTTC

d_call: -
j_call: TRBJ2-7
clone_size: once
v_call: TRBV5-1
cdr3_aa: CASSERGTVYEQYF
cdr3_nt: TGCGCCAGCAGCGAGCGGGGGACAGTCTACGAGCAGTACTTC

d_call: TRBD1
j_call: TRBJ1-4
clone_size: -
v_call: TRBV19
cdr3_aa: CASTRTGANEKLFF
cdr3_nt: TGTGCCAGTACCAGGACAGGGGCTAATGAAAAACTGTTTTTT

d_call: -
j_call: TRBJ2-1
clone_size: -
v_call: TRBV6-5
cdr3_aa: CASSYRGDHNEQFF
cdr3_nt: TGTGCCAGCAGTTACCGCGGGGATCACAATGAGCAGTTCTTC

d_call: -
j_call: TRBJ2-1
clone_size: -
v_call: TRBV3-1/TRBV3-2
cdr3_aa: CASSQRTITGDEQFF
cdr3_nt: TGTGCCAGCAGCCAAAGGACTATTACGGGCGATGAGCAGTTCTTC

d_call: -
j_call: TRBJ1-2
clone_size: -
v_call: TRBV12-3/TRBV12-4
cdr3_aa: CASSLKSFYGYTF
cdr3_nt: TGTGCCAGCAGTTTAAAGAGCTTCTATGGCTACACCTTC

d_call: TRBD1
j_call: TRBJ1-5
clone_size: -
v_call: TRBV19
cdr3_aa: CASRDRGPHQPQHF
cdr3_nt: TGTGCCAGTAGAGACAGGGGGCCTCATCAGCCCCAGCATTTT

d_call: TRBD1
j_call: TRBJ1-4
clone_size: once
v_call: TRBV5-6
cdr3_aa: CASSIRQGMFEKLFF
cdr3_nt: TGTGCCAGCAGCATTAGACAGGGTATGTTTGAAAAACTGTTTTTT

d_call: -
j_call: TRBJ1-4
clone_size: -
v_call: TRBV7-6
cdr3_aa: CASSLGRQTGIEKLFF
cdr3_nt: TGTGCCAGCAGCTTAGGGCGACAGACAGGAATCGAAAAACTGTTTTTT

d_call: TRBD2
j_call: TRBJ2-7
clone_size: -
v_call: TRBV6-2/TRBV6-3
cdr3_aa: CASSSRGGIRYEQYF
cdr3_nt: TGTGCCAGCAGCTCTCGGGGGGGGATTCGCTACGAGCAGTACTTC

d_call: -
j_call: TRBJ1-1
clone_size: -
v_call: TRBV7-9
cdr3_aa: CASSTRQRANTEAFF
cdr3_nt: TGTGCCAGCAGCACGCGACAGAGAGCGAACACTGAAGCTTTCTTT

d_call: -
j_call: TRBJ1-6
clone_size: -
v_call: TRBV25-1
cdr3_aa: CASSDHIKSSYNSPLHF
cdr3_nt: TGTGCCAGCAGTGACCACATCAAAAGCTCCTATAATTCACCCCTCCACTTT

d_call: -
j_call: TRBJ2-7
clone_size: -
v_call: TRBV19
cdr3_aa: CASSASGGTYEQYF
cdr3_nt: TGTGCCAGTAGCGCGAGTGGGGGGACCTACGAGCAGTACTTC

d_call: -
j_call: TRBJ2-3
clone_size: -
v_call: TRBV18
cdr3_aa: CASSLQGATRTDTQYF
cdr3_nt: TGTGCCAGCTCACTTCAGGGCGCCACCCGCACAGATACGCAGTATTTT

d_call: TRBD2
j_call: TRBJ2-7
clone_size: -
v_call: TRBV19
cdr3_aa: CASSPRESPYEQYF
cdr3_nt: TGTGCCAGTAGTCCGCGGGAGAGCCCCTACGAGCAGTACTTC

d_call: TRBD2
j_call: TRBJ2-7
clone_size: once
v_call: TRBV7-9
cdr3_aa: CASRPSGRASYEQYF
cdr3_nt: TGTGCCAGCAGGCCAAGCGGGAGGGCCAGTTACGAGCAGTACTTC

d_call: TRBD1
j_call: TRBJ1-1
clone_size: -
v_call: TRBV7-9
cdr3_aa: CASSLGQGSNTEAFF
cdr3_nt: TGTGCCAGCAGCTTAGGACAGGGCAGCAACACTGAAGCTTTCTTT

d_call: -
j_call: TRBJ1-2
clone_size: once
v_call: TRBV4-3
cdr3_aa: CASSQDNYPPTGYTF
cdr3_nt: TGCGCCAGCAGCCAAGATAACTACCCCCCAACTGGCTACACCTTC

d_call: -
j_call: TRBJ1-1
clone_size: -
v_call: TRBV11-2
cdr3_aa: CASSSKVAGTEAFF
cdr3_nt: TGTGCCAGCAGCTCCAAGGTGGCGGGCACTGAAGCTTTCTTT

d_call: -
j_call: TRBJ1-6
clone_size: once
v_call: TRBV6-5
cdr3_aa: CASSSRGNSPLHF
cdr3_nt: TGTGCCAGCAGTTCTAGGGGGAATTCACCCCTCCACTTT

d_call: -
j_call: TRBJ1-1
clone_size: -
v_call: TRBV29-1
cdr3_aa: CSVVSAGSSMNTEAFF
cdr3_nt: TGCAGCGTTGTCTCGGCGGGTTCTTCAATGAACACTGAAGCTTTCTTT

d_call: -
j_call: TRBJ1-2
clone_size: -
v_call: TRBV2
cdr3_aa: CASSEQHRLGGYTF
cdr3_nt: TGTGCCAGCAGTGAGCAACACAGGCTGGGCGGCTACACCTTC

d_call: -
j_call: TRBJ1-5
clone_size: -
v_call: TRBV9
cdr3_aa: CASSVSEGRRDSNQPQHF
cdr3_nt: TGTGCCAGCAGCGTTTCGGAGGGACGGAGGGATAGCAATCAGCCCCAGCATTTT

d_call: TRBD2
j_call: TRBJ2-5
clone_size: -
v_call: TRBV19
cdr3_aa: CASTPAGGSAETQYF
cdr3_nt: TGTGCCAGTACCCCCGCCGGGGGGAGCGCGGAGACCCAGTACTTC

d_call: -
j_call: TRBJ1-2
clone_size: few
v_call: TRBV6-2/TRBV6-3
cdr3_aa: CASSPDRVVYGYTF
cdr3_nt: TGTGCCAGCAGTCCCGACAGAGTGGTGTATGGCTACACCTTC

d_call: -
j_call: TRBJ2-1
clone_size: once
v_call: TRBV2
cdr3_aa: CASGIQGIPDNEQFF
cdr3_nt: TGTGCCAGCGGGATACAGGGAATTCCCGACAATGAGCAGTTCTTC

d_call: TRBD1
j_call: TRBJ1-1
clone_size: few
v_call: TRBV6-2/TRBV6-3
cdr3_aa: CASSDRTGGTEAFF
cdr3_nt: TGTGCCAGCAGTGACCGGACAGGGGGCACTGAAGCTTTCTTT

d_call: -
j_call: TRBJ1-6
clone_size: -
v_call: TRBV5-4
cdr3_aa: CASSLAGTNNSPLHF
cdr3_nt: TGTGCCAGCAGCTTGGCAGGGACAAATAATTCACCCCTCCACTTT

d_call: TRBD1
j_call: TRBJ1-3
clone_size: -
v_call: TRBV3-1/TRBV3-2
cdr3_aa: CASSLGTGGYTIYF
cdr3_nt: TGTGCCAGCAGCCTGGGGACAGGGGGGTACACCATATATTTT

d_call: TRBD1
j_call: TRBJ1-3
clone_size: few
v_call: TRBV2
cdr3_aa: CASSRGQATNTIYF
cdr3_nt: TGTGCCAGCAGCCGGGGACAGGCCACCAACACCATATATTTT

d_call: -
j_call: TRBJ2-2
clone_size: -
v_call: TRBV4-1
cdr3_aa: CASSQAEGPAGELFF
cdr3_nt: TGCGCCAGCAGCCAAGCCGAGGGTCCAGCCGGGGAGCTGTTTTTT

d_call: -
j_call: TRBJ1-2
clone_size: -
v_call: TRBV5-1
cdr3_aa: CASSSGGTTLGYGYTF
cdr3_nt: TGCGCCAGCAGCTCGGGAGGGACAACCCTTGGCTATGGCTACACCTTC

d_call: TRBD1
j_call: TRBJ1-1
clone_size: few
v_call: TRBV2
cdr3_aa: CASRGFGQAEAFF
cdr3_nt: TGTGCCAGCAGGGGATTCGGACAGGCTGAAGCTTTCTTT

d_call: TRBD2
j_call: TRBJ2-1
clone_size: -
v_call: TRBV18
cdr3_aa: CASSSRTSGGARSYNEQFF
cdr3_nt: TGTGCCAGCTCCTCAAGGACTAGCGGGGGGGCTAGGTCCTACAATGAGCAGTTCTTC

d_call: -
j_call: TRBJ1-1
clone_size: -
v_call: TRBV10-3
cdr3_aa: CAISEVGATEAFF
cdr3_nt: TGTGCCATCAGTGAAGTGGGGGCTACTGAAGCTTTCTTT

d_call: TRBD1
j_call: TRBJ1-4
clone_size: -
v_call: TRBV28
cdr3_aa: CASLTGTGNEKLFF
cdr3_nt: TGTGCCAGCCTCACTGGGACAGGGAATGAAAAACTGTTTTTT

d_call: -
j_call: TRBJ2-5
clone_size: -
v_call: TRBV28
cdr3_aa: CASSVQGQETQYF
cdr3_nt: TGTGCCAGCAGCGTACAGGGCCAAGAGACCCAGTACTTC

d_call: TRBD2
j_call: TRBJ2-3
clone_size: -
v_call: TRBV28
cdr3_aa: CASSSGRGVAGTDTQYF
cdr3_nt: TGTGCCAGCAGTTCCGGTCGGGGGGTTGCAGGCACAGATACGCAGTATTTT

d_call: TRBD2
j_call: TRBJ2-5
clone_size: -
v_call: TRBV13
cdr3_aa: CASSLGLAGRSQETQYF
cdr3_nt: TGTGCCAGCAGCTTAGGTCTAGCGGGTCGATCCCAAGAGACCCAGTACTTC